This T cell receptor (beta chain) was sequenced during a study of blood T cell repertoires in COVID-19 (dated by TCRdb to the early 2020s). In the study overall: The collaborator samples originated in the United States, Italy and Spain and spanned the acute and convalescent phases of COVID-19. The prospective study material was composed of cDNA or gDNA derived from T cells, B-cell-depleted T cells, or PBMCs. The dataset comprised deeply sampled blood TCRbeta repertoires from subjects exposed to, actively infected with, or recovered from COVID-19. The repertoires were released in a freely available public database intended as a resource for research on the immune response to SARS-CoV-2. Samples were obtained from the ongoing ImmuneRACE study (first 160 participants) and from approximately 1,200 subjects provided by 6 global collaborators. A de-identified subject ID, COVID-19 status, age in years and sex were almost always included in the sample metadata. Where HLA class I and class II types were available, the types were taken from metadata supplied by the sample provider, not from assay-based typing. Study-level results and caveats: Clinical and demographic metadata were provided uncurated, with the amount varying by source and participant.

Participants in the prospective study were aged roughly 18 to 100 years, lived in under 30 United States geographic areas, and enrolled through a virtual design. In the prospective study, participants were assigned to cohorts based on the clinical history participants reported in a screening survey and a study questionnaire. Recovered participants in ImmuneRACE Cohort 3 were defined by two consecutive negative NP/OP PCR tests, clearance by a healthcare professional, or resolution of symptoms. Mobile phlebotomists in the prospective study collected whole blood, serum and a nasopharyngeal or oropharyngeal swab from every participant. Participants in the prospective study had the option to provide additional blood draws and questionnaires over a roughly 2-month period. Before DNA extraction, blood samples from the prospective study were shipped at room temperature or frozen. CDR1 and CDR2, per the germline V gene (reference sequence), are MNHEY and SMNVEV. The V end loses 8 bases and the J end loses 2 bases, and a stretch of 15 bases separates them. The CDR3 spans 15 residues, from the cysteine through the phenylalanine. Only the CDR3 DNA stays, 45 bases, in frame from base 1.

TCRbeta CDR3 regions were amplified from genomic DNA using the immunoSEQ Assay, a bias-controlled multiplex PCR. The original pipeline was this. The number of nucleated cells in each sample was estimated from the amplification of reference gene primers within the assay. To quantify the absolute abundance of each unique TCRbeta CDR3 rearrangement, sequence reads were collapsed and filtered. For each sample, productive Simpson clonality was calculated by taking the square root of Simpson's diversity index across productive rearrangements. TCRdb re-hosts the immuneACCESS table, in-frame sequences only. Its copies lack some clones; in the studies checked, an unresolved V gene accounts for under half of them, and the cause for the rest is not known. Clone size and V and J calls were adopted from that table, with D and trimming inferred from the DNA. The table for this sample lists approximately 470,000 clones; roughly 90% of them were counted only once. Clones ranked in the top ten supply 0.7% of the sample.

As concerns this clone: No antigen is known for it. Base qualities are not at hand, and no much larger clone is one base apart.

Recombination joined TRBV27 with TRBJ2-2, with the identity of the D gene unclear. The source material was PBMCs or T cells enriched from blood (not recorded which). This clonotype originated in a woman between 18 and 29 years old who had recovered from COVID-19. The encoded CDR3 is CASSPGASNTGELFF. The nucleotides are TGTGCCAGCTCCCCGGGTGCTAGTAACACCGGGGAGCTGTTTTTT.